This TCR beta chain was sequenced during a study of CD8+ T cells in alopecia areata. Study-wide results and limits: Scalp clonality and expanded CD8+ clones among the top 100 fell significantly with tofacitinib. Normal scalp had lower clonality than lesional scalp, with alopecia totalis/universalis lesions showing this most strongly.

Unmatched junction bases numbered 2, after V lost 3 bases and J lost 1 base. The CDR3 loop spans 14 amino acids. CDR1 is MNHEY and CDR2 is SMNVEV in the germline V gene (reference sequence). Treatment: oral pan-JAK inhibitor, 5-10 mg twice daily. Samples from alopecia areata patients were lesional scalp punch biopsies and peripheral blood. CD4+ and CD8+ T cells were sorted from PBMCs. As concerns this clone: The target antigen is unknown.

As the sequencing template, cDNA was produced by extracting RNA and reverse transcribing it. Sequencing was performed with immunoSEQ multiplex PCR; in TCRdb, only in-frame clones are kept and a portion is missing. This sample has about 180,000 clones, with 53% found just once. The sequence was obtained from a human donor with alopecia areata. This specimen consisted of CD8+ T cells sorted from blood, obtained at week 24, from a patient treated with tofacitinib. The rearrangement links TRBV27 to TRBJ1-1, with 7 bases aligning to TRBD1. The CDR3 loop is CASSFKGANTEAFF. DNA for the CDR3: TGTGCCAGCAGTTTCAAGGGGGCGAACACTGAAGCTTTCTTT.